This T cell receptor beta chain is drawn from a study of shared clonotypes between healthy human individuals. Naivety among CD8 cells was defined by CD45RO negativity and positive CCR7 selection, thereby excluding terminally differentiated effector memory CD45RA+ cells. TCRdb's table, derived via immunoSEQ multiplex PCR, lists solely in-frame clones and lacks some. The top ten hold 1.5% to 2% of the sample, which has millions of clones, just over 90% seen once. Sequencing used naive CD8+ T cells from PBMCs. This TCR was sampled from a man younger than 30 in good health. Some clones in this sample may be carry-over from other donors' samples.

The CDR3 bases are TGCAGCGTGACGGGACTAGCGGGAGGGCTCCCATCCTACGAGCAGTACTTC. It codes for CSVTGLAGGLPSYEQYF. The V and J genes are TRBV29-1 and TRBJ2-7; TRBD2 agrees at 16 bases. This CDR3 has 17 residues. Per the germline V gene, CDR1 is SQVTM and CDR2 is ANQGSEA. The junction had 9 bases not matched to a gene; V was cut back by 6 bases and J by 1 base.